This T cell receptor beta chain was captured in a study of CD8+ T cells in alopecia areata. Study-wide results and caveats: Affected scalp, especially in alopecia totalis/universalis, had a higher clonality than normal scalp did.

Investigators isolated RNA and reverse transcribed it into cDNA to act as the sequencing template. Produced via immunoSEQ multiplex PCR; TCRdb's table is partial and in-frame only. Among about 97,000 clones listed, about 40% were seen once. Individuals with alopecia areata gave both lesional scalp punch biopsies and peripheral blood for collection. Germline values: CDR1 SGHRS, CDR2 YFSETQ. The V gene lost 6 bases and the J gene lost 6 bases, with 13 bases spanning the gap. The CDR3 consists of 12 residues. This clone was observed a few times. As yet, its antigen is unknown. Material for sequencing was CD4+ T cells sorted from blood. This TCR derives from a human donor with alopecia areata. The chain has TRBV5-1 and TRBJ2-7; TRBD2 might be the D (5 bases). As DNA, the CDR3 is TGCGCCAGCACCTCCGAGGGCGGCGAGCAGTACTTC. Amino acid sequence: CASTSEGGEQYF.